Listed here are 30 T cell receptor beta chains from one sample, sequenced in a study of T-cell reconstitution after alpha-beta-depleted transplantation in children listed by TCRdb under 2016. Sample treatment or condition, as interpreted from the label and publication: allogeneic hematopoietic cell transplantation with graft depleted of TCRalphabeta T cells and CD19 B cells. Preparation of the library involved PCR. The sample was run on an Illumina HiSeq 2500. TCR library preparation used molecular barcoding, with unique molecular identifiers applied to normalize quantification of the TCRbeta repertoire. TCRdb reanalyzed the raw reads on its own, using fastp at Q25 for trimming and MiXCR for clone calling, and kept in-frame beta chains. Each record represents a unique CDR3 protein, reported with the most common genes and DNA among its rows. Within this sample are about 460,000 distinct CDR3 sequences, with about 10% of them counted one time only. 2% to 2.5% of the sample is held by the ten biggest clonotypes.

The sequenced sample was PBMCs, obtained before TCRalphabeta/CD19-depleted stem cell transplant. These receptor sequences come from a child aged 2 to 15 with inherited bone marrow failure, due to receive a stem cell transplant.

This clonotype occurred many times. The chain couples TRBV12-3 or TRBV12-4 to TRBJ1-1; weak D call: TRBD1 (5 bases). Trimming left V 0 bases short and J 6 bases short, with 8 bases between. CDR3 length equals 13 residues. The CDR3 sequence is CASSLALGAEAFF. As DNA, the CDR3 is TGTGCCAGCAGTTTAGCGCTGGGGGCTGAAGCTTTCTTT.

This clonotype was observed a few times. V usage is TRBV3-1 and J usage is TRBJ2-3; 8 bases agree with TRBD2. J was trimmed by 3 bases and V by 0 bases; bases with no gene match: 8. Germline V lookup: CDR1 LGHDT, CDR2 YNNKEL (reference sequence). The CDR3 has 17 residues. The CDR3, as DNA: TGTGCCAGCAGCCAAGATGGGTTGACTAGCGAAACAGATACGCAGTATTTT. This sequence encodes CASSQDGLTSETDTQYF.

This clonotype was seen many times. The chain has TRBV19 and TRBJ1-1; possible D gene TRBD1, 6 bases. The germline V gene encodes CDR1 LNHDA and CDR2 SQIVND (reference sequence). The germline V and J ends were trimmed by 11 bases and 6 bases, with 22 bases remaining between them. This CDR3 has 14 residues. The DNA of the CDR3 is TGTGCCTCTGGGAGGGGGACCCCTATCCCTGAAGCTTTCTTT. Protein sequence: CASGRGTPIPEAFF.

Ten or more counts support this clonotype. The J gene is TRBJ2-1, the V gene TRBV20-1, with a tentative D call TRBD1 (5 bases). The CDR3 totals 16 residues. V was shortened by 0 bases and J by 8 bases, with 20 bases between the two germline ends. The germline V gene encodes CDR1 DFQATT and CDR2 SNEGSKA (reference sequence). The CDR3 protein is CSARDFQRTGVDEQFF. DNA for the CDR3: TGCAGTGCTAGAGATTTTCAGCGAACAGGTGTCGATGAGCAGTTCTTC.

This clonotype was counted many times. The CDR3 bases are TGTGCCAGCAGTTTTTTTGGGGGCGCGGATCAGCCCCAGCATTTT. Translating gives CASSFFGGADQPQHF. V usage is TRBV27 and J usage is TRBJ1-5; possibly TRBD1 for D (6 bases). The CDR3 runs to 15 residues. The germline CDR1 and CDR2 sequences are MNHEY and SMNVEV (reference sequence). Trimming took off 3 bases at V and 5 bases at J, with 14 bases between the two ends.

This clonotype was recorded many times. The chain employs TRBV11-2 and TRBJ2-1, with TRBD1 as a possible D gene (6 bases). CDR1 is SGHAT, CDR2 FQNNGV, per germline. Trimming removed 5 bases at V and 8 bases at J, with 10 bases between. The CDR3 extends over 12 amino acids. The CDR3 loop reads CASSEQGYEQFF. The CDR3 nucleotides read TGTGCCAGCAGCGAACAGGGTTATGAGCAGTTCTTC.

A remark on this clonotype: It may be a read error: a sequence one base away is much more abundant. The genes are TRBV29-1 and TRBJ2-3; D is uncertain. The ends were cut back, 7 bases at V and 4 bases at J, with 12 bases in the middle. Germline lookup yields CDR1 SQVTM and CDR2 ANQGSEA. CDR3 size: 12 residues. CDR3 protein: CSAWKGSDTQYF. The DNA for the CDR3 is TGCAGCGCTTGGAAGGGATCAGATACGCAGTATTTT.

This clonotype was observed a handful of times. The chain has TRBV20-1 and TRBJ2-7, with TRBD2 identical over 7 bases. V gave up 1 base and J gave up 2 bases; unmatched junction bases: 5. Germline-derived CDR1 and CDR2 are DFQATT and SNEGSKA (reference sequence). The CDR3 is 14 amino acids. The CDR3 loop reads CSARVGGSAYEQYF. The CDR3 nucleotides read TGCAGTGCTAGAGTGGGCGGGAGTGCCTACGAGCAGTACTTC.

At least ten counts were recorded for this clonotype. The rearrangement links TRBV20-1 to TRBJ1-2, with a weak D call TRBD1 (6 bases). Germline CDR1 reads DFQATT; CDR2 reads SNEGSKA (reference sequence). This CDR3 has 15 amino acids. Between the trimmed V and J ends, which lost 0 bases and 7 bases, there was a span of 18 bases. CDR3 region: CSARDGTIFAGGYTF. In nucleotides, the CDR3 is TGCAGTGCTAGAGACGGGACAATCTTCGCGGGTGGCTACACCTTC.

This clonotype has ten or more counts. The rearrangement uses TRBV11-2 and TRBJ1-2, with unresolved D. Deletions cut 4 bases from V and 1 base from J, with 10 bases between. This CDR3 is built from 14 residues. Germline V gene sequence: CDR1 SGHAT, CDR2 FQNNGV. The CDR3 loop is CASSSSTVNYGYTF. The CDR3 nucleotides read TGTGCCAGCAGCTCATCGACTGTTAACTATGGCTACACCTTC.

This clonotype was detected ten times or more. V usage is TRBV6-4 and J usage is TRBJ2-1, with D uncertain. Germline V gene lookup returns CDR1 MRHNA and CDR2 SNTAGT. V was trimmed by 3 bases and J by 3 bases, leaving 9 bases between them. The CDR3 contains 14 residues. This CDR3 reads CASSDGVIYNEQFF. DNA of the CDR3: TGTGCCAGCAGTGATGGGGTTATCTACAATGAGCAGTTCTTC.

In this sample, this clonotype turned up a few times. The chain is built from TRBV12-3 or TRBV12-4 and TRBJ2-5; 7 nucleotides agree with TRBD1. Trimming at V came to 3 bases and at J to 4 bases, leaving 8 bases not matched to a gene. There are 15 residues in the CDR3. Here the CDR3 reads CASSFHRGRGETQYF. For the CDR3, the DNA is TGTGCCAGCAGTTTCCACAGGGGACGAGGAGAGACCCAGTACTTC.

This clonotype has just a few counts. The chain employs TRBV2 and TRBJ2-1, with TRBD2 matching over 11 bases. V lost 6 bases and J lost 5; bases outside the gene matches: 15. CDR3 size: 18 residues. From germline, CDR1 is SNHLY and CDR2 FYNNEI. CDR3 residues: CASSAIPLAGGTHNEQFF. CDR3 DNA: TGTGCCAGCAGCGCCATCCCGTTAGCGGGAGGGACCCACAATGAGCAGTTCTTC.

This clonotype was observed at least ten times. This chain connects TRBV12-3 or TRBV12-4 to TRBJ2-1; no clear D gene. This CDR3 region has 18 residues. The germline V and J ends were trimmed by 3 bases and 0 bases, with 18 bases remaining between them. This chain's CDR3 is CASSFPSSGLSSYNEQFF. CDR3 nucleotide sequence: TGTGCCAGCAGTTTCCCCAGCAGTGGCCTGAGCTCCTACAATGAGCAGTTCTTC.

Many counts were recorded for this clonotype. The J gene is TRBJ2-3, the V gene TRBV28; 9 positions agree with TRBD1. The CDR3 is 17 residues long. Germline CDR1 MDHEN, CDR2 SYDVKM. The V gene end was trimmed by 3 bases and the J gene end by 5 bases; junction bases not matched to a gene: 12. CDR3 in amino acids: CASSFPSSDRGRDTQYF. The CDR3 DNA reads as TGTGCCAGCAGTTTCCCCTCCTCCGACAGGGGGAGAGATACGCAGTATTTT.

This clonotype showed up many times. The CDR3 DNA is TGTGCCAGCAGTTACGGTTTTGGCGGGTCTTTCAGGGCAGATACGCAGTATTTT. Amino acids: CASSYGFGGSFRADTQYF. V gene TRBV6-5 combines with J gene TRBJ2-3; D is possibly TRBD1 or TRBD2 (5 bases each). The length of the CDR3 is 18 residues. Between the trimmed V and J ends, which lost 2 bases and 4 bases, there was a span of 22 bases. From germline, CDR1 is MNHEY and CDR2 SVGAGI.

This clonotype has a count of ten or more. The chain joins TRBV20-1 to TRBJ2-7; the match to TRBD1 covers 9 bases. V lost 8 bases, J lost 0 bases, and 5 bases stayed unmatched. The CDR3 covers 13 residues. Germline V gene sequence: CDR1 DFQATT, CDR2 SNEGSKA (reference sequence). In nucleotides, the CDR3 is TGCAGTCAAGAGGGACAGGGCTCCTACGAGCAGTACTTC. Translated: CSQEGQGSYEQYF.

In its sample, this clonotype was seen many times. The V call is TRBV7-2, the J call TRBJ2-7; D is unclear. CDR3 size: 15 residues. Trimming shortened V by 3 bases and J by 5 bases, and 17 bases separated the two germline ends. CDR1 is SGHTA and CDR2 is FQGNSA in the germline V gene. DNA of the CDR3: TGTGCCAGCAGCTTTACTGGGCCCTTCGCCCACGAGCAGTACTTC. Its translation: CASSFTGPFAHEQYF. Full variable domain (missing parts from reference TRBV7-2 and TRBJ2-7): GAGVSQSPSNKVTEKGKDVELRCDPISGHTALYWYRQSLGQGLEFLIYFQGNSAPDKSGLPSDRFSAERTGGSVSTLTIQRTQQEDSAVYLCASSFTGPFAHEQYFGPGTRLTVT.

There are many counts of this clonotype. The chain has TRBV7-6 and TRBJ1-1; no clear D. The CDR3 covers 13 residues. V was clipped by 1 base and J by 5 bases, with 8 bases between them. Germline CDR1 and CDR2: SGHVS and FNYEAQ. The CDR3 protein is CASSLVSGTEAFF. In DNA, the CDR3 is TGTGCCAGCAGCTTAGTTTCGGGGACTGAAGCTTTCTTT.

This clonotype has at least ten counts. The chain links TRBV7-9 to TRBJ1-4; D is possibly TRBD1 (5 bases). The CDR3 extends over 15 amino acids. Germline V gene data show CDR1 as SEHNR and CDR2 as FQNEAQ (reference sequence). V lost 5 bases to trimming and J lost 5 bases, with 15 bases between them. DNA for the CDR3: TGTGCCAGCAGCGGGAGGGGCAGACTAAATGAAAAACTGTTTTTT. It specifies CASSGRGRLNEKLFF.

This clonotype was picked up many times. The V gene is TRBV5-1, the J gene TRBJ2-2; D is undetermined. The CDR3 runs 13 residues. Germline V gene data show CDR1 as SGHRS and CDR2 as YFSETQ. V was pared by 4 bases and J by 5 bases, with 9 bases between. The CDR3: CASSGMITGELFF. DNA for the CDR3: TGCGCCAGCAGCGGGATGATAACCGGGGAGCTGTTTTTT.

There are many counts of this clonotype. This chain connects TRBV12-3 or TRBV12-4 to TRBJ2-1; TRBD1 might be the D (5 bases). Trimming removed 4 bases from V and 8 bases from J, with 21 bases in between. This CDR3 has 16 amino acids. The CDR3 DNA reads TGTGCCAGCAGTTCAGGGCCATGGCGGAGTTTCGATGAGCAGTTCTTC. Translating gives CASSSGPWRSFDEQFF.

This clonotype was seen more than once but under ten times. The V gene is TRBV29-1, the J gene TRBJ2-3, with 12 bases identical to TRBD2. The trim removed 6 bases at V and 3 bases at J, leaving 19 bases unmatched. CDR1 is SQVTM and CDR2 is ANQGSEA in the germline V gene. CDR3 length equals 19 residues. The CDR3 bases are TGCAGCGTGGGCGCCCTAGCGGGAGGGCCTTATATCGGAACAGATACGCAGTATTTT. Protein product: CSVGALAGGPYIGTDTQYF.

This clonotype was observed at least ten times. The V gene is TRBV7-2, the J gene TRBJ1-1; the D is unclear. Germline loops: CDR1 SGHTA, CDR2 FQGNSA. The CDR3 runs 13 residues. V was trimmed by 4 bases and J by 1 base, leaving 7 bases between them. CDR3 in DNA: TGTGCCAGCAGCTCCCAGGCGAACACTGAAGCTTTCTTT. Translation gives CASSSQANTEAFF.

The CDR3 sequence: CASSQLALSGANVLTF. The CDR3 DNA reads TGCGCCAGCAGTCAACTGGCGCTCTCTGGGGCCAACGTCCTGACTTTC. This chain joins TRBV23-1 and TRBJ2-6; D unclear. TRBV23-1 is placed among ORFs of uncertain function. The CDR3 is made up of 16 amino acids. V was cut by 2 bases and J by 0 bases, with 8 bases left in between.

This clonotype was seen at least ten times. The chain employs TRBV6-5 and TRBJ1-6; D gene unclear. The CDR3 consists of 14 residues. Deletions cut 2 bases from V and 7 bases from J, with 9 bases between. CDR1 MNHEY and CDR2 SVGAGI come from the germline V gene. The CDR3 bases are TGTGCCAGCAGTTACGAGCGACGAAATTCACCCCTCCACTTT. Translated: CASSYERRNSPLHF.

This clonotype was seen repeatedly, ten times or more. The chain combines TRBV4-3 with TRBJ1-2, with D possibly matching TRBD1 (5 bases). Trimming shortened V by 0 bases and J by 2 bases, and 10 bases separated the two germline ends. This CDR3 region has 15 residues. Germline V gene data show CDR1 as LGHNA and CDR2 as YSLEER. CDR3 DNA: TGCGCCAGCAGCCAAGATGTCCGGGGGAACTATGGCTACACCTTC. It codes for CASSQDVRGNYGYTF.

The chain employs TRBV29-1 and TRBJ1-2; D uncertain. The ends were cut back, 4 bases at V and 7 bases at J, with 13 bases in the middle. The CDR3 consists of 12 residues. Germline assignment: CDR1 SQVTM and CDR2 ANQGSEA. The CDR3 region is CSVGAGISGYTF. In DNA, the CDR3 is TGCAGCGTTGGGGCTGGGATCTCTGGCTACACCTTC.

This clonotype was recorded at least ten times. The chain links TRBV20-1 to TRBJ1-2; 7 bases match TRBD1. V was pared by 4 bases and J by 6 bases, with 5 bases of the junction left unmatched. The CDR3 is 12 amino acids. In germline, CDR1 is DFQATT, CDR2 SNEGSKA (reference sequence). The CDR3 region is CSANTGENGYTF. The CDR3 DNA reads as TGCAGTGCTAATACAGGGGAAAATGGCTACACCTTC.

The table lists this clonotype with many counts. The chain couples TRBV10-1 to TRBJ2-2, with D perhaps matching TRBD1 (6 bases). Trimming took 7 bases from V and 7 from J, leaving 10 bases between them. The germline CDR1 and CDR2 sequences are WNHNN and SYGVQD (reference sequence). The CDR3 has 12 amino acids. The CDR3 nucleotides read TGCGCCAGCAAAGAGGGGGACGGGGAGCTGTTTTTT. Translation gives CASKEGDGELFF.